These 24 T cell receptor beta chains came from one sample sequenced in a study of CXCR3-negative and CXCR3-positive naive CD8 T cells (dated by TCRdb to the late 2010s). TCRdb lists the instrument as NextSeq 550. The Human TCR Profiling Kit (MiLaboratory) was used to make UMI-labeled 5' RACE TRB cDNA libraries. Following reprocessing of the reads by TCRdb, the data hold one row per CDR3 protein sequence and no DNA is available. The sample's table lists a count of 37,000 or so distinct CDR3 sequences. The ten largest clones add up to under 10% of the sample. The sample comprised memory CD8+ T cells from blood. Sample cell subset or site, as interpreted from the label and publication: conventional CD8+ memory T cells (TMEM), sorted as controls. The receptor source for this set is a human donor in good health. Some clones in this sample may be carry-over from other donors' samples.

The CDR3 loop reads CASSFSTSGSDNEQFF. The rearrangement joins TRBV7-2 to TRBJ2-1; TCRdb outputs TRBD2, but without DNA this stays unchecked. Germline V lookup: CDR1 SGHTA, CDR2 FQGNSA. The CDR3 is made up of 16 amino acids.

The rearrangement links TRBV12-3 or TRBV12-4 to TRBJ1-1; absent DNA, TCRdb's TRBD1 call cannot be checked. There are 17 residues in the CDR3. Here the CDR3 reads CASSDRDRGVMNTEAFF.

Measured by frequency, this clonotype is medium-sized. The chain links TRBV29-1 to TRBJ2-7; the D call of TRBD1 rests on TCRdb alone, since no DNA is present to check it. This CDR3 has 14 residues. Germline CDR1 reads SQVTM; CDR2 reads ANQGSEA. The CDR3 loop reads CSPSRDRGEYEQYF.

CDR3 amino acids: CASTLETGNTGELFF. The rearrangement joins TRBV28 to TRBJ2-2; absent DNA, TCRdb's TRBD1 call cannot be checked. The germline V gene has CDR1 MDHEN and CDR2 SYDVKM. CDR3 length: 15 residues.

The rearrangement joins TRBV29-1 to TRBJ1-1; without DNA, the TCRdb call of TRBD1 cannot be checked. The CDR3 runs to 14 residues. Germline V gene lookup returns CDR1 SQVTM and CDR2 ANQGSEA. CDR3 sequence reads: CSAGQGVGGTEAFF.

The J gene is TRBJ2-5, the V gene TRBV2; TCRdb proposes TRBD1, but this gene call is untestable without DNA. Germline V lookup: CDR1 SNHLY, CDR2 FYNNEI. This CDR3 contains 14 residues. The CDR3: CASSDTGTPETQYF. Full variable domain (rest looked up from reference TRBV2 and TRBJ2-5): EPEVTQTPSHQVTQMGQEVILRCVPISNHLYFYWYRQILGQKVEFLVSFYNNEISEKSEIFDDQFSVERPDGSNFTLKIRSTKLEDSAMYFCASSDTGTPETQYFGPGTRLLVL.

The chain carries TRBV14 and TRBJ2-3. The CDR3 is 14 amino acids. Germline V gene sequence: CDR1 SGHDN, CDR2 FVKESK. The CDR3 protein is CASSQEQSTDTQYF.

CDR3 amino acids: CASSWGQGYEKYF. V usage is TRBV12-3 or TRBV12-4 and J usage is TRBJ2-7; there is no DNA to check the TCRdb D call of TRBD1. The CDR3 runs 13 residues.

The chain employs TRBV5-5 and TRBJ1-1; absent DNA, TCRdb's TRBD1 call cannot be checked. This CDR3 contains 15 residues. In germline, CDR1 is SGHKS, CDR2 YYEKEE (reference sequence). CDR3 loop: CASSFHRTGVIEAFF.

The chain joins TRBV11-2 to TRBJ1-6; TCRdb's D call of TRBD1 is untestable without DNA. In germline, CDR1 is SGHAT, CDR2 FQNNGV. CDR3 size: 14 residues. CDR3: CASSGQGANSPLHF.

This chain links TRBV4-1 with TRBJ1-1. The germline V gene has CDR1 MGHRA and CDR2 YSYEKL. The CDR3 has 12 amino acids. The CDR3 loop reads CASSQERTEAFF.

This clonotype is labeled medium-sized (0.01 to 0.1%) based on frequency. The rearrangement joins TRBV15 to TRBJ1-1. Germline CDR1 LNHNV, CDR2 YYDKDF (reference sequence). This CDR3 has 14 residues. This CDR3 is CATSRDELNTEAFF. The whole variable domain, filled in from reference TRBV15 and TRBJ1-1, reads DAMVIQNPRYQVTQFGKPVTLSCSQTLNHNVMYWYQQKSSQAPKLLFHYYDKDFNNEADTPDNFQSRRPNTSFCFLDIRSPGLGDTAMYLCATSRDELNTEAFFGQGTRLTVV.

The chain recombines TRBV20-1 with TRBJ2-7; there is no DNA to check the TCRdb D call of TRBD2. CDR3 length: 14 residues. Germline CDR1 is DFQATT and CDR2 is SNEGSKA (reference sequence). CDR3 region: CSARGLAGLYEQYF.

This chain joins TRBV5-1 and TRBJ2-1; the TRBD1 assignment by TCRdb is unverifiable without DNA. CDR3 length: 15 amino acids. CDR1 is SGHRS, CDR2 YFSETQ, per germline. The CDR3 here is CASSSSPGTGVEQFF.

This chain uses TRBV12-2 with TRBJ2-7; as DNA is missing, the TRBD2 call by TCRdb cannot be tested. TRBV12-2 is given as a pseudogene. The length of the CDR3 is 15 residues. CDR3 amino acids: CASRLVGSPLSEQYF.

The chain uses TRBV6-5 and TRBJ1-6; with no DNA, the TCRdb D assignment of TRBD1 cannot be verified. The germline V gene has CDR1 MNHEY and CDR2 SVGAGI. The CDR3 is 15 residues long. The CDR3 is CASSYQPPGNSPLHF.

V gene TRBV6-2 or TRBV6-3 combines with J gene TRBJ1-1; TCRdb picks TRBD1, but there is no DNA to check that call. This CDR3 region has 15 residues. Germline CDR1 reads MNHEY; CDR2 reads SVGEGT. The CDR3 loop is CASRDHRDRDTEAFF.

This sequence joins TRBV7-9 and TRBJ2-7; TCRdb returns TRBD1, unconfirmable since there is no DNA. Germline V gives CDR1 SEHNR, CDR2 FQNEAQ (reference sequence). This CDR3 has 15 amino acids. The CDR3 sequence: CASSPPGRWTYEQYF. Combining the CDR3 with reference TRBV7-9 and TRBJ2-7 gives the whole variable domain DTGVSQNPRHKITKRGQNVTFRCDPISEHNRLYWYRQTLGQGPEFLTYFQNEAQLEKSRLLSDRFSAERPKGSFSTLEIQRTEQGDSAMYLCASSPPGRWTYEQYFGPGTRLTVT.

This sequence joins TRBV20-1 and TRBJ2-1. The V gene's germline CDR1 is DFQATT and CDR2 SNEGSKA (reference sequence). The CDR3 is made up of 14 amino acids. The CDR3 loop reads CSARDYEVVHEQFF.

The chain carries TRBV7-9 and TRBJ1-2; the D call of TRBD1 rests on TCRdb alone, since no DNA is present to check it. Looked up from germline, CDR1 is SEHNR and CDR2 is FQNEAQ (reference sequence). The CDR3 extends over 18 amino acids. The CDR3 spells CASSLVNEEGQLGYGYTF.

The CDR3 protein is CASSFGTSGYNEQFF. The chain employs TRBV7-3 and TRBJ2-1; TCRdb names TRBD2, which stays unverified in the absence of DNA. This CDR3 comprises 15 residues. CDR1 is SGHTA and CDR2 is FQGTGA in the germline V gene.

The V gene is TRBV7-2, the J gene TRBJ1-1; checking the TCRdb D call of TRBD1 is not possible without DNA. The germline CDR1 and CDR2 sequences are SGHTA and FQGNSA. This CDR3 has 14 amino acids. CDR3 residues: CASSSPGMNTEAFF.

This CDR3 is CASSLVGQSSYNSPLHF. V usage is TRBV7-9 and J usage is TRBJ1-6; TCRdb gives TRBD1 as the D gene, but with no DNA this cannot be confirmed. The CDR3 runs 17 residues. CDR1 and CDR2 from the germline V gene are SEHNR and FQNEAQ (reference sequence).

The J gene is TRBJ2-3, the V gene TRBV6-5; the TRBD2 assignment by TCRdb is unverifiable without DNA. This CDR3 has 15 amino acids. The germline V gene encodes CDR1 MNHEY and CDR2 SVGAGI. This CDR3 is CASAESRVGTDTQYF.